These T cell receptor beta chains were read from a single sample in a study of tumor and adjacent non-tumor tissue in lung cancer. Via MiXCR, TCRdb re-called the multiplex PCR reads, giving one row per CDR3 protein. The data contain approximately 75,000 distinct CDR3 sequences, 77% of them singletons. Sequenced sample: lung tumor tissue. Source of these receptors: a woman aged 45 to 65 with non-small cell lung cancer. CDR3s include the opening cysteine and the closing phenylalanine or tryptophan. The order of the fields is D gene, J gene, V gene, clone size, CDR3 DNA, CDR3 protein. The D gene is left open where the match is weak. Where a row states a size, it is once, few, many or the class of an expanded clone; other rows omit it.

TRBD1 TRBJ2-7 TRBV10-2 . TGCGCCAGCAGTGAAGCCGTTACAGGGGGCTCCGAGCAGTACTTC CASSEAVTGGSEQYF
TRBD2 TRBJ2-1 TRBV11-2 . TGTGCCAGCAGCTTAGATTTTTCCTCAGCGGGAGGGAAGCAGTTCTTC CASSLDFSSAGGKQFF
. TRBJ1-4 TRBV12-3/TRBV12-4 medium-sized TGTGCCAGCAGTTTAAGAGAAAAACTGTTTTTT CASSLREKLFF
TRBD2 TRBJ2-1 TRBV6-6 . TGTGCCAACAGTTACTCGAATCCTAGCGGGCAGTTCAATGAGCAGTTCTTC CANSYSNPSGQFNEQFF
TRBD1 TRBJ2-5 TRBV6-2/TRBV6-3 . TGTGCTAGCAGCAAAGGGGGCGCCGAGACCCAGTACTTC CASSKGGAETQYF
. TRBJ2-2 TRBV5-6 once TGTGCCAGCAACCTGGGTTTTGGACTCGCCGGGGAGCTGTTTTTT CASNLGFGLAGELFF
. TRBJ2-5 TRBV5-5 many TGTGCCAGCAGCCGAGGACACCAAGAGACCCAGTACTTC CASSRGHQETQYF
. TRBJ2-1 TRBV6-2/TRBV6-3 medium-sized TGTGCCAGCAGTTATACGGAGAACGCAAGTGAGCAGTTCTTC CASSYTENASEQFF
. TRBJ2-1 TRBV6-2/TRBV6-3 few TGTGTCAGCAGGCGCGGCGGGGTGACGTCCTACAATGAGCAGTTCTTC CVSRRGGVTSYNEQFF
TRBD1 TRBJ1-1 TRBV5-1 . TGCGCCAGCAGCTTGGAGGGGGCCACTGAAGCTTTCTTT CASSLEGATEAFF
. TRBJ1-5 TRBV28 . TGTGCCAACAGCCCGACGAGGGGCGGTGGTAAGCCCCAGCATTTT CANSPTRGGGKPQHF
. TRBJ1-2 TRBV6-1 once TGTGCCAGCAGGAATAGAGGGAACCATGGCTACACCTTC CASRNRGNHGYTF